This T cell receptor (beta chain) was recovered during a study of Graves' ophthalmopathy and Graves' hyperthyroidism. For repertoire sequencing, the TCR beta CDR3 regions were amplified from RNA transcripts. HTBI-primed RT-PCR formed the first round, and a multiplex PCR formed the second. Using its own MiXCR run on the multiplex PCR reads, TCRdb lists one record per CDR3 protein. The profile covers 650,000 to 900,000 distinct CDR3 sequences, with 40% appearing a single time and approximately 43% taken by the ten largest. The diagnosis combined clinical symptoms, thyroxine, TRAb, thyroid ultrasound and orbital computed tomography scans. It was from under 13 ml of fresh peripheral blood that the PBMCs came. Regarding the study as a whole: Progression of ophthalmopathy was predicted by the model with 70% to 71% sensitivity and under 75% specificity.

The CDR3 consists of 14 residues. Trimming took 1 base from V and 6 from J, leaving 10 bases between them. Germline V lookup: CDR1 SEHNR, CDR2 FQNEAQ (reference sequence). Worth noting for this clonotype: Its target is unknown.

Sequencing was carried out using peripheral blood. The clonotype was recovered from an adult man with Graves' ophthalmopathy. This chain connects TRBV7-9 to TRBJ1-5, with D maybe TRBD1 (6 bases). As DNA, the CDR3 is TGTGCCAGCAGCTTAGAGGGGGAGCCTCAGCCCCAGCATTTT. Protein sequence: CASSLEGEPQPQHF.